The rows below give T cell receptor beta chains drawn from one sample of a study of response to subunit inactivated influenza vaccine. MiXCR was run by TCRdb on the RT-PCR reads, yielding one entry per CDR3 protein. The table records under 800,000 distinct CDR3 sequences, around 14% of them present only once. The input for sequencing was PBMCs from blood, taken around 15 days before vaccination. The receptors shown here come from a man aged 45-65 years who received an inactivated influenza vaccine. CDR3s include the opening cysteine and the closing phenylalanine or tryptophan. D genes are given only for firm matches. Expanded clones get a size class; other rows say once, few or many, or leave the size out.

V gene	J gene	D gene	clone size	CDR3 DNA	CDR3 protein
TRBV10-3	TRBJ2-7	NA	few	TGTGCCATCAGTGAGGGGGATAGCGTCGCCTACGAGCAGTACTTC	CAISEGDSVAYEQYF
TRBV9	TRBJ2-5	TRBD2	NA	TGTGCCAGCAGCGTAATGAGCGGGGGCCAAGAGACCCAGTACTTC	CASSVMSGGQETQYF
TRBV4-3	TRBJ2-1	NA	few	TGCGCCAGCAGCCTTCTCGCGGGCCTCCCCGTCGTCGATGAGCAGTTCTTC	CASSLLAGLPVVDEQFF
TRBV10-3	TRBJ2-7	NA	many	TGTGCCATTCAGGGCTCCTACGAGCAGTACTTC	CAIQGSYEQYF
TRBV7-9	TRBJ1-5	NA	many	TGTGCCAGCAGCTTGGACAATCAGCCCCAGCATTTT	CASSLDNQPQHF
TRBV16	TRBJ2-5	NA	few	TGTGCCAGCTGCTCCGCCGGGGGCCTTGAGACCCAGTACTTC	CASCSAGGLETQYF
TRBV20-1	TRBJ1-5	TRBD1	few	TGCAGTGCTAGAGATCCTCGCCAGGGGGCTAATCAGCCCCAGCATTTT	CSARDPRQGANQPQHF
TRBV5-5	TRBJ1-6	NA	NA	TGTGCCAGCAGCTTGGAGCAGTCCAATAATTCACCCCTCCACTTT	CASSLEQSNNSPLHF
TRBV5-1	TRBJ1-1	NA	NA	TGCGCCAGCAGCTTGAAGGGTCACGATGCTGAAGCTTTCTTT	CASSLKGHDAEAFF
TRBV4-3	TRBJ2-7	NA	few	TGCGCCAGCAGCCAAGCGGCGGCTAGCTCCTACGAGCAGTACTTC	CASSQAAASSYEQYF
TRBV20-1	TRBJ2-1	TRBD2	few	TGCAGTGCAGAAGGACTAGCGGGGGGCTCCTACAATGAGCAGTTCTTC	CSAEGLAGGSYNEQFF
TRBV7-2	TRBJ2-3	TRBD2	NA	TGTGCCAGCAGCTTAGTGCTAGCGGGACCGGGAAATACGCAGTATTTT	CASSLVLAGPGNTQYF
TRBV6-2/TRBV6-3	TRBJ2-7	TRBD1	many	TGTGCCAGCAGTTACTTGGGACAGGGACCCTACGAGCAGTACTTC	CASSYLGQGPYEQYF
TRBV5-1	TRBJ2-3	NA	NA	TGCGCCAGCAGCCTCAACCCGGACGGGGCTAGCACAGATACGCAGTATTTT	CASSLNPDGASTDTQYF
TRBV7-2	TRBJ1-2	NA	NA	TGTGCCAGCGGCTTTAGGATACATCCTAACTATGGCTACACCTTC	CASGFRIHPNYGYTF
TRBV4-2	TRBJ2-7	NA	many	TGTGCCAGCAGCCAAGTTGGGGTAGGGTCGTCACTCTACGAGCAGTACTTC	CASSQVGVGSSLYEQYF
TRBV20-1	TRBJ2-1	TRBD2	few	TGCAGTGCTGGGCGGACTAGCGGGATGAACAGGGAGCAGTTCTTC	CSAGRTSGMNREQFF
TRBV5-5	TRBJ2-5	TRBD2	NA	TGTGCCAGCAGCTACGGACTAGCGGGGGGGCAAGAGACCCAGTACTTC	CASSYGLAGGQETQYF
TRBV6-2/TRBV6-3	TRBJ1-2	NA	many	TGTGCCAGCAGCCTGCGGGGATGGCATGGCTACACCTTC	CASSLRGWHGYTF
TRBV7-9	TRBJ2-1	NA	few	TGTGCCACCAACCCAGGGTCCCCTGAGCAGTTCTTC	CATNPGSPEQFF
TRBV20-1	TRBJ2-7	TRBD2	many	TGCAGTGCTAGAAGACTAGCGGGGGCTTCCTACGAGCAGTACTTC	CSARRLAGASYEQYF
TRBV4-2	TRBJ1-1	NA	few	TGTGCCAGCAGCCAGTCTTGGAACACTGAAGCTTTCTTT	CASSQSWNTEAFF
TRBV7-3	TRBJ2-1	NA	few	TGTGCCAGCAGCTTAATAAGGGATGTCTACAATGAGCAGTTCTTC	CASSLIRDVYNEQFF
TRBV5-5	TRBJ1-5	NA	NA	TGTGCCAGCAGCACAACCGGGATAAGCAATCAGCCCCAGCATTTT	CASSTTGISNQPQHF
TRBV6-6	TRBJ2-1	NA	NA	TGTGCCAGCAGTTCCTCGACGGGTAAGCAGTTCTTC	CASSSSTGKQFF
TRBV27	TRBJ2-7	NA	NA	TGTGCCAGCAGTAAGTACGACTCCTACGAGCAGTACTTC	CASSKYDSYEQYF
TRBV4-1	TRBJ2-7	TRBD1	few	TGCGCCAGCAGCCGTACTTCCGGGACAGACTACGAGCAGTACTTC	CASSRTSGTDYEQYF
TRBV20-1	TRBJ1-1	NA	NA	TGCAGTGCTAGTCGGGCCTTGAACACTGAAGCTTTCTTT	CSASRALNTEAFF
TRBV20-1	TRBJ2-1	NA	few	TGCAGTGCTAGAGATATACGGGGCTATGGGAAGAATGAGCAGTTCTTC	CSARDIRGYGKNEQFF
TRBV30	TRBJ2-1	NA	NA	TGTGCCTGGAATCTCGTTTTTGGGAATGAGCAGTTCTTC	CAWNLVFGNEQFF
TRBV5-1	TRBJ1-2	NA	NA	TGCGCTAGCAGCTTGTTAGCAGGGGAGGACTATGGCTACACCTTC	CASSLLAGEDYGYTF
TRBV20-1	TRBJ2-7	TRBD2	NA	TGCAGTGCTAGAGGACCTGGTACCGCGGGAGGACCCACCTACGAGCAGTACTTC	CSARGPGTAGGPTYEQYF
TRBV4-3	TRBJ2-4	NA	many	TGCGCCAGCAGCCAAGCCCTAGACGGTACCCCCCAGTACTTC	CASSQALDGTPQYF
TRBV4-3	TRBJ1-1	TRBD1	few	TGCGCCAGCAGCCAAGAACCAGGGGGCACTGAAGCTTTCTTT	CASSQEPGGTEAFF
TRBV7-3	TRBJ2-2	TRBD2	NA	TGTGCCAGCAGTTTCCCCCTCGGAGCGGGAGGTTCCGGGGAGCTGTTTTTT	CASSFPLGAGGSGELFF
TRBV20-1	TRBJ2-1	NA	many	TGCAGTGCTACGGTCTTCCGTTACAATGAGCAGTTCTTC	CSATVFRYNEQFF
TRBV7-9	TRBJ2-1	TRBD1	NA	TGTGCCAGCAGCCGGCGGGACAGGGACAATGAGCAGTTCTTC	CASSRRDRDNEQFF
TRBV4-3	TRBJ2-3	TRBD2	few	TGCGCCAGCAGCCAGTCGAGAGCGACTAGCGGATACACAGATACGCAGTATTTT	CASSQSRATSGYTDTQYF
TRBV11-2	TRBJ2-3	NA	few	TGTGCCAGCAGCCAAGGCATCTCGCAGTATTTT	CASSQGISQYF